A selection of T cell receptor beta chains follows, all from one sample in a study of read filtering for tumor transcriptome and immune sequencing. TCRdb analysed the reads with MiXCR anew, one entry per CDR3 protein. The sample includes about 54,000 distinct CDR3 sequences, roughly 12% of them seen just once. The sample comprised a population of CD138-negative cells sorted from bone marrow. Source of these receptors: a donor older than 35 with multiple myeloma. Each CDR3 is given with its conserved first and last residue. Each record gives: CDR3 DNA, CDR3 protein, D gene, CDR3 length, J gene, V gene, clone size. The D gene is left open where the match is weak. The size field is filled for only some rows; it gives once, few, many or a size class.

CDR3nt: TGTGCCAGCAGACTACAGGGGGGGAACACTGAAGCTTTCTTT
CDR3aa: CASRLQGGNTEAFF
d_gene: TRBD1
len: 14
j_gene: TRBJ1-1
v_gene: TRBV2
abundance: many

CDR3nt: TGTGCCAGCAGGGTAGGACAGGGGAACACCGGGGAGCTGTTTTTT
CDR3aa: CASRVGQGNTGELFF
d_gene: TRBD1
len: 15
j_gene: TRBJ2-2
v_gene: TRBV2
abundance: many

CDR3nt: TGCAGCGTTTCCTTAGCGGGGGGGCTTGGCACAGATACGCAGTATTTT
CDR3aa: CSVSLAGGLGTDTQYF
d_gene: TRBD2
len: 16
j_gene: TRBJ2-3
v_gene: TRBV29-1
abundance: many

CDR3nt: TGTGCCAGCACACGGACAGGGGTCGGTCAGCCCCAGCATTTT
CDR3aa: CASTRTGVGQPQHF
d_gene: TRBD1
len: 14
j_gene: TRBJ1-5
v_gene: TRBV12-3/TRBV12-4
abundance: few

CDR3nt: TGTGCCAGCAGTGATCGGCCGGGACAGGGGGCCAACAATGAGCAGTTCTTC
CDR3aa: CASSDRPGQGANNEQFF
d_gene: TRBD1
len: 17
j_gene: TRBJ2-1
v_gene: TRBV6-1
abundance: many

CDR3nt: TGTGCCAGCAGCCCTACAGATACGCAGTATTTT
CDR3aa: CASSPTDTQYF
d_gene: .
len: 11
j_gene: TRBJ2-3
v_gene: TRBV7-2
abundance: many

CDR3nt: TGTGCCAGCAGGCCATGGGGAACGGGGGACCAAGAGACCCAGTACTTC
CDR3aa: CASRPWGTGDQETQYF
d_gene: .
len: 16
j_gene: TRBJ2-5
v_gene: TRBV2
abundance: many

CDR3nt: TGCGCCAGCAGTAGAGGGACAGGGGACACCGGGGAGCTGTTTTTT
CDR3aa: CASSRGTGDTGELFF
d_gene: TRBD1
len: 15
j_gene: TRBJ2-2
v_gene: TRBV4-1
abundance: many

CDR3nt: TGTGCCAGCGCCCAGGGGGTCAACAATGAGCAGTTCTTC
CDR3aa: CASAQGVNNEQFF
d_gene: TRBD1
len: 13
j_gene: TRBJ2-1
v_gene: TRBV2
abundance: many

CDR3nt: TGTGCCAGCAGTTACCCAACAAGCCCTGACAGCTACCAGCTTAGAGAGACCCAGTACTTC
CDR3aa: CASSYPTSPDSYQLRETQYF
d_gene: .
len: 20
j_gene: TRBJ2-5
v_gene: TRBV6-2/TRBV6-3
abundance: .

CDR3nt: TGTGCCAGCAGCCCCACGACAGGGGGGACCACTGAAGCTTTCTTT
CDR3aa: CASSPTTGGTTEAFF
d_gene: TRBD1
len: 15
j_gene: TRBJ1-1
v_gene: TRBV7-3
abundance: many

CDR3nt: TGTGCCTGGAGTCTAGGGACCTACGAGCAGTACTTC
CDR3aa: CAWSLGTYEQYF
d_gene: .
len: 12
j_gene: TRBJ2-7
v_gene: TRBV30
abundance: .

CDR3nt: TGCGCCAGCAGCCCGAGACAGGGCGACTACGAGCAGTACTTC
CDR3aa: CASSPRQGDYEQYF
d_gene: TRBD1
len: 14
j_gene: TRBJ2-7
v_gene: TRBV5-1
abundance: many

CDR3nt: TGTGCCAGCAGCGACCTAGCGGGGGGGCACACCGGGGAGCTGTTTTTT
CDR3aa: CASSDLAGGHTGELFF
d_gene: TRBD2
len: 16
j_gene: TRBJ2-2
v_gene: TRBV9
abundance: many

CDR3nt: TGTGCCAGCAGAACATACGGACAGGGGAACACTGAAGCTTTCTTT
CDR3aa: CASRTYGQGNTEAFF
d_gene: TRBD1
len: 15
j_gene: TRBJ1-1
v_gene: TRBV28
abundance: many

CDR3nt: TGTGCCAGCAGCCTTTCCCTGTTCCAGGGGGCCGGCAATCAGCCCCAGCATTTT
CDR3aa: CASSLSLFQGAGNQPQHF
d_gene: TRBD1
len: 18
j_gene: TRBJ1-5
v_gene: TRBV7-9
abundance: .

CDR3nt: TGTGCCAGCAGCCCCAGGCGGATTCAAGAGACCCAGTACTTC
CDR3aa: CASSPRRIQETQYF
d_gene: .
len: 14
j_gene: TRBJ2-5
v_gene: TRBV11-2
abundance: many

CDR3nt: TGTGCCAGCAGTTTAGCGGGGGGGGGTTCTCAAGAGACCCAGTACTTC
CDR3aa: CASSLAGGGSQETQYF
d_gene: TRBD2
len: 16
j_gene: TRBJ2-5
v_gene: TRBV12-3/TRBV12-4
abundance: few

CDR3nt: TGTGCCAGCAGTTTAGTTCGGGGCAATCAGCCCCAGCATTTT
CDR3aa: CASSLVRGNQPQHF
d_gene: .
len: 14
j_gene: TRBJ1-5
v_gene: TRBV28
abundance: many

CDR3nt: TGTGCCAGCCGGGGGCAGGGGGTCCACGAGCAGTACTTC
CDR3aa: CASRGQGVHEQYF
d_gene: .
len: 13
j_gene: TRBJ2-7
v_gene: TRBV7-2
abundance: many

CDR3nt: TGTGCTAGCAGCCTAGCGGGGGCAGCCAATGAGCAGTTCTTC
CDR3aa: CASSLAGAANEQFF
d_gene: TRBD2
len: 14
j_gene: TRBJ2-1
v_gene: TRBV7-7
abundance: many

CDR3nt: TGTGCCAGCAGTTACGACGGAGCCCTTCAGTACTTC
CDR3aa: CASSYDGALQYF
d_gene: .
len: 12
j_gene: TRBJ2-4
v_gene: TRBV6-5
abundance: many